The next 14 T cell receptor beta chains were all read from a single sample in a study of shared clonotypes between healthy human individuals. Generated by immunoSEQ multiplex PCR, the TCRdb table keeps only in-frame clones and is missing some. The sample lists more than 400,000 clones; over 70% were seen once. Source material: PBMCs. The receptors here all came from a woman between 40 and 55 years old in good health. Some clones in this sample may be carry-over from other donors' samples.

The J gene is TRBJ2-3, the V gene TRBV11-2; 8 bases map to TRBD2. Trimming took 5 bases from V and 3 from J; bases not matched to a gene: 4. The CDR3 spans 14 residues. Germline V lookup: CDR1 SGHAT, CDR2 FQNNGV. The CDR3 sequence is CASSLGLATDTQYF. The CDR3 DNA sequence: TGTGCCAGCAGCCTCGGACTAGCAACAGATACGCAGTATTTT. The full variable domain, with the rest looked up from reference TRBV11-2 and TRBJ2-3, is EAGVAQSPRYKIIEKRQSVAFWCNPISGHATLYWYQQILGQGPKLLIQFQNNGVVDDSQLPKDRFSAERLKGVDSTLKIQPAKLEDSAVYLCASSLGLATDTQYFGPGTRLTVL.

Remarks on this clone: This likely reflects a read error, since a far larger clone is one base away. CDR3 DNA sequence: TGTGCCAGCAGCTTTTCGTGCCTAAGCTACGAGCAGTACTTC. Protein sequence: CASSFSCLSYEQYF. This rearrangement joins TRBV7-8 to TRBJ2-7; no firm D call. This CDR3 has 14 amino acids. Germline lookup yields CDR1 SGHVS and CDR2 FQNEAQ. Trimming removed 3 bases from V and 3 bases from J, with 12 bases in between.

This sequence joins TRBV2 and TRBJ2-2; TRBD2 is a possible D gene (5 bases). Per germline, CDR1 SNHLY and CDR2 FYNNEI. The CDR3 runs to 13 residues. Trimming took 7 bases from V and 5 from J, leaving 11 bases between them. The CDR3 nucleotides are TGTGCCAGCACCCGAACTAGTACCGGGGAGCTGTTTTTT. The encoded protein is CASTRTSTGELFF.

This sequence joins TRBV6-1 and TRBJ1-1; 7 nucleotides agree with TRBD1. Per germline, CDR1 MNHNS and CDR2 SASEGT. V trimming: 7 bases; J trimming: 3 bases; junction bases outside the gene matches: 8. The CDR3 is 14 residues long. Written as DNA, the CDR3 is TGTGCCAGCAACCCACCAGGGGGTCACACTGAAGCTTTCTTT. It yields the protein CASNPPGGHTEAFF.

This chain uses TRBV7-2 with TRBJ2-5; TRBD1 is a possible D gene (5 bases). CDR1 and CDR2 from the germline V gene are SGHTA and FQGNSA. Trimming shortened V by 1 base and J by 5 bases, and 17 bases separated the two germline ends. The CDR3 is made up of 16 amino acids. The CDR3 is CASSLGPQGVMETQYF. The DNA for the CDR3 is TGTGCCAGCAGCTTAGGGCCCCAGGGCGTTATGGAGACCCAGTACTTC. The complete variable domain, with remaining parts taken from reference TRBV7-2 and TRBJ2-5, reads GAGVSQSPSNKVTEKGKDVELRCDPISGHTALYWYRQSLGQGLEFLIYFQGNSAPDKSGLPSDRFSAERTGGSVSTLTIQRTQQEDSAVYLCASSLGPQGVMETQYFGPGTRLLVL.

This chain connects TRBV10-2 to TRBJ2-2; 14 nucleotides agree with TRBD2. CDR3 length: 17 residues. Germline V gene lookup returns CDR1 WSHSY and CDR2 SAAADI. With 5 bases clipped from V and 6 bases from J, the junction kept 8 bases outside the gene matches. The chain's CDR3 is CASSKGTSGRRAGELFF. The CDR3 DNA is TGCGCCAGCAGTAAAGGGACTAGCGGGAGAAGGGCCGGGGAGCTGTTTTTT.

This rearrangement joins TRBV10-3 to TRBJ2-7; a possible D gene is TRBD1 (6 bases). V shed 0 bases and J shed 6 bases, with 9 bases lying between them. Per the germline V gene, CDR1 is ENHRY and CDR2 is SYGVKD. The CDR3 sequence is 13 residues long. CDR3 coding DNA: TGTGCCATCAGTGAGTCTGCAGGGGTCGAGCAGTACTTC. Translating it yields CAISESAGVEQYF.

The chain couples TRBV5-1 to TRBJ1-1; 9 bases align to TRBD1. The trim removed 1 base at V and 4 bases at J, leaving 5 bases unmatched. Germline loops: CDR1 SGHRS, CDR2 YFSETQ. This CDR3 region has 15 residues. CDR3 DNA sequence: TGCGCCAGCAGCTTGAACACAGGGGGCGGCACTGAAGCTTTCTTT. Protein sequence: CASSLNTGGGTEAFF.

This clone has only a few counts. This sequence is one base from a far larger clone and is likely a read error. Other DNA sequences in this specimen translate into the identical CDR3. The CDR3 DNA reads as TGCGCCAGCAGCGAAATGGTCTCTAACTATGGCTACACCTTC. It encodes CASSEMVSNYGYTF. The gene calls are TRBV10-2 and TRBJ1-2; D call uncertain. CDR1 is WSHSY, CDR2 SAAADI, per germline. The CDR3 totals 14 residues. Trimming took off 6 bases at V and 0 bases at J, with 11 bases between the two ends.

Turning to this clone: The likely explanation is a read error, given a far larger clone one base away. The chain uses TRBV27 and TRBJ1-1; D perhaps matches TRBD1 (5 bases). The CDR3 covers 15 residues. From germline, CDR1 is MNHEY and CDR2 SMNVEV (reference sequence). CDR3 residues: CASSLSWGFNTEVFF. In DNA form, the CDR3 reads TGTGCCAGCAGTTTATCATGGGGCTTCAACACTGAAGTTTTCTTT.

The chain recombines TRBV19 with TRBJ2-3; no reliable D call. CDR3 size: 13 residues. V was pared by 1 base and J by 0 bases, with 2 bases between. Germline V gives CDR1 LNHDA, CDR2 SQIVND (reference sequence). CDR3 region: CASSIGSTDTQYF. Here the CDR3 DNA reads TGTGCCAGTAGTATAGGCAGCACAGATACGCAGTATTTT.

As for this clone: This likely traces to a read error, being one base from a far larger clone. The sample contains more than one DNA sequence encoding this CDR3. The chain joins TRBV27 to TRBJ1-2; 7 nucleotides match TRBD1. CDR3 length equals 13 residues. V was clipped by 6 bases and J by 7 bases; unmatched bases: 8. Germline lookup yields CDR1 MNHEY and CDR2 SMNVEV (reference sequence). The CDR3 bases are TGTGCCAGCAGGCAGGGGGTCGGGCGTGGCTACACCTTC. This translates into CASRQGVGRGYTF.

This clone was counted only a few times. Other DNA sequences from this sample encode an identical CDR3 as well. V usage is TRBV30 and J usage is TRBJ2-7; D ambiguous. V was pared by 0 bases and J by 0 bases, with 3 bases between. This CDR3 spans 12 amino acids. Germline V gives CDR1 GTSNPN, CDR2 SVGIG (reference sequence). DNA of the CDR3: TGTGCCTGGAGTGTTAGCTCCTACGAGCAGTACTTC. It is translated as CAWSVSSYEQYF.

CDR3 residues: CASSLITNEQFF. In DNA, the CDR3 is TGTGCCAGCAGCTTAATAACCAATGAGCAGTTCTTC. The chain joins TRBV28 to TRBJ2-1; D unresolved. The germline V gene has CDR1 MDHEN and CDR2 SYDVKM. The CDR3 is 12 amino acids. V dropped 6 bases and J dropped 6 bases, with 9 bases sitting between them.